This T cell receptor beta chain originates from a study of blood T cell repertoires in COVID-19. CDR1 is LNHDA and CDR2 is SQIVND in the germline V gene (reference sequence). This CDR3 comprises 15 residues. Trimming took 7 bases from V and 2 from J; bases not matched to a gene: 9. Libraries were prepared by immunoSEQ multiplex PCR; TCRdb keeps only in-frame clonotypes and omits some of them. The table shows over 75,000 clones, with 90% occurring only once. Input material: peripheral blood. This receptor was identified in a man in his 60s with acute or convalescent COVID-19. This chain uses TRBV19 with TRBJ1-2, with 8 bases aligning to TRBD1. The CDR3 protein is CASIDWDRPNYGYTF. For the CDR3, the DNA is TGTGCCAGTATAGACTGGGACAGGCCCAACTATGGCTACACCTTC.